This passage covers 22 T cell receptor beta chains from one sample sequenced in a study of T cells in Graves' hyperthyroidism and ophthalmopathy. RNA transcripts yielded amplified TCR beta CDR3 regions. HTBI primers were the set used in a first-round RT-PCR of the TCR CDR3. TCRdb independently ran MiXCR on the multiplex PCR reads; one entry per CDR3 protein. The table lists hundreds of thousands of distinct CDR3 sequences, around 15% of them singletons. The sequencing input was blood. These receptors were obtained from a woman younger than 35 with Graves' hyperthyroidism.

This clonotype appeared many times. The V call is TRBV12-3 or TRBV12-4, the J call TRBJ2-1, with TRBD2 matching 10 bases. Losses at the gene ends were 4 bases for V and 2 bases for J; bases not matched to a gene: 11. CDR3 length: 18 amino acids. CDR3 sequence: CASSSRASSGRTYNEQFF. In nucleotides, the CDR3 is TGTGCCAGCAGTTCCAGGGCGTCTAGCGGGAGAACCTACAATGAGCAGTTCTTC.

This clonotype occurred many times. The V call is TRBV28, the J call TRBJ2-1; 7 bases fit TRBD2. CDR1 is MDHEN and CDR2 is SYDVKM in the germline V gene. CDR3 length: 14 amino acids. V was clipped by 1 base and J by 8 bases; unmatched bases: 5. The CDR3 DNA reads as TGTGCCAGCAGTTTATCCGTGGGAGGGCATGAGCAGTTCTTC. It yields the protein CASSLSVGGHEQFF.

This clonotype was observed a handful of times. The V and J genes are TRBV5-1 and TRBJ1-2; the D is unclear. The CDR3 length is 17 residues. V dropped 3 bases and J dropped 4 bases, with 22 bases sitting between them. The germline gives CDR1 SGHRS, CDR2 YFSETQ. DNA of the CDR3: TGCGCCAGCAGCTCAGCAGGCAGTTCGTTGGACCGCTATGGCTACACCTTC. It translates to CASSSAGSSLDRYGYTF. Based on the CDR3 plus reference TRBV5-1 and TRBJ1-2, the full variable domain is KAGVTQTPRYLIKTRGQQVTLSCSPISGHRSVSWYQQTPGQGLQFLFEYFSETQRNKGNFPGRFSGRQFSNSRSEMNVSTLELGDSALYLCASSSAGSSLDRYGYTFGSGTRLTVV.

J is TRBJ1-4 and V is TRBV18, with a weak D call TRBD1 (5 bases). V lost 4 bases and J 13 bases, leaving 19 bases between the germline ends. Germline lookup yields CDR1 KGHSH and CDR2 LQKENI. There are 14 residues in the CDR3. CDR3 residues: CASSHPTAGEGLFF. The CDR3 nucleotides read TGTGCCAGCTCACACCCGACAGCCGGGGAGGGACTGTTTTTT.

This rearrangement joins TRBV12-3 or TRBV12-4 to TRBJ2-5; 10 bases match TRBD1. V was pared by 6 bases and J by 0 bases, with 7 bases of the junction left unmatched. The CDR3 consists of 16 residues. The CDR3 DNA reads TGTGCCAGCAGCCGACCGGGACAGGGGAACCAAGAGACCCAGTACTTC. This codes for CASSRPGQGNQETQYF.

In this sample, this clonotype turned up a few times. This chain links TRBV28 with TRBJ2-7; no clear D gene. Germline V lookup: CDR1 MDHEN, CDR2 SYDVKM. The ends were cut back, 3 bases at V and 4 bases at J, with 7 bases in the middle. This CDR3 comprises 12 residues. CDR3 sequence: CASSFRFYEQYF. The CDR3 bases are TGTGCCAGCAGTTTTCGTTTTTACGAGCAGTACTTC.

A word on this clonotype: A much larger clone lies one base from this, so it may be a read error. The chain joins TRBV20-1 to TRBJ1-1, with D uncertain. Looked up from germline, CDR1 is DFQATT and CDR2 is SNEGSKA (reference sequence). The CDR3 has 15 amino acids. V lost 1 base to trimming and J lost 0 bases, with 12 bases between them. The DNA of the CDR3 is TGCAGTGCTAGAGGGTGGGGAGTCCTGAACACTGAAGCTTTCTTT. Protein product: CSARGWGVLNTEAFF.

This clonotype was recorded at least ten times. The gene calls are TRBV5-1 and TRBJ2-1, with 10 bases matching TRBD2. The J segment lost 4 bases and the V segment lost 7 bases, leaving 5 bases of the junction unmatched. The germline V gene encodes CDR1 SGHRS and CDR2 YFSETQ. The CDR3 totals 14 residues. The CDR3 nucleotides read TGCGCCAGCGGAATAGCGGGAGGTTACAATGAGCAGTTCTTC. Translating it yields CASGIAGGYNEQFF.

The J gene is TRBJ2-2, the V gene TRBV19, with D tentatively TRBD2 (5 bases). This CDR3 contains 16 residues. Trimming left V 2 bases short and J 4 bases short, with 14 bases between. Germline CDR1 and CDR2: LNHDA and SQIVND (reference sequence). The CDR3 region has the DNA TGTGCCAGTAGTATAATCGGGGTCGGTTTCACCGGGGAGCTGTTTTTT. Translated: CASSIIGVGFTGELFF.

A word on this clonotype: The junction departs from the called germline gene at one end, perhaps through a read error. V and J are TRBV5-1 and TRBJ2-3; D not certain. Germline V gene sequence: CDR1 SGHRS, CDR2 YFSETQ. The length of the CDR3 is 15 residues. Here the CDR3 DNA reads TGTGCCAGCAGCCGGACCGTCATGGTGACAGATACGCAGTATTTT. This encodes CASSRTVMVTDTQYF.

This clonotype occurred many times. The chain joins TRBV2 to TRBJ1-6; 9 bases map to TRBD1. Germline CDR1 is SNHLY and CDR2 is FYNNEI. The CDR3 runs to 14 residues. Germline trimming cut 10 bases from V and 8 bases from J; bases unmatched to any gene: 9. DNA for the CDR3: TGTGCCACCGAGAGGGACAGGGTGTATTCACCCCTCCACTTT. It is translated as CATERDRVYSPLHF.

The rearrangement joins TRBV18 to TRBJ2-6; 8 bases are shared with TRBD2. V shed 3 bases, J shed 0 bases, and the junction held 7 bases outside the gene matches. CDR3 length: 18 residues. Germline V gene lookup returns CDR1 KGHSH and CDR2 LQKENI. The CDR3 sequence is CASSPSRGGDSGANVLTF. In DNA form, the CDR3 reads TGTGCCAGCTCACCGTCCCGGGGGGGCGACTCTGGGGCCAACGTCCTGACTTTC.

This clonotype appeared many times. The rearrangement uses TRBV7-9 and TRBJ2-5; TRBD1 might be the D (5 bases). The CDR3 loop spans 15 amino acids. CDR1 is SEHNR and CDR2 is FQNEAQ in the germline V gene (reference sequence). Trimming stripped 1 base from V and 5 bases from J, with 14 bases between. The CDR3 region has the DNA TGTGCCAGCAGCTTAGTGCAGGGATCGAGGGAGACCCAGTACTTC. Protein sequence: CASSLVQGSRETQYF. Looking up the rest from reference TRBV7-9 and TRBJ2-5 gives the full variable domain: DTGVSQNPRHKITKRGQNVTFRCDPISEHNRLYWYRQTLGQGPEFLTYFQNEAQLEKSRLLSDRFSAERPKGSFSTLEIQRTEQGDSAMYLCASSLVQGSRETQYFGPGTRLLVL.

This sequence joins TRBV7-2 and TRBJ2-1; D not resolved. Germline values: CDR1 SGHTA, CDR2 FQGNSA. This CDR3 has 13 amino acids. Trimming removed 2 bases at V and 7 bases at J, with 9 bases between. The CDR3 DNA is TGTGCCAGCAGCTTAAACAGCATGAATGAGCAGTTCTTC. Translating gives CASSLNSMNEQFF.

This clonotype was picked up many times. V is TRBV7-2 and J is TRBJ1-1; D may be TRBD1 (5 bases). The V gene's germline CDR1 is SGHTA and CDR2 FQGNSA. The CDR3 spans 15 residues. V gave up 4 bases and J gave up 1 base, with 13 bases separating them. This CDR3 reads CASSSRGTGNTEAFF. As DNA, the CDR3 is TGTGCCAGCAGCTCACGAGGGACCGGGAACACTGAAGCTTTCTTT.

This clonotype was detected a few times. Here the CDR3 DNA reads TGTGCCAGCTCACCAGGACAGGGGACTAGCGGGCCCTACGAGCAGTACTTC. It yields the protein CASSPGQGTSGPYEQYF. The rearrangement joins TRBV18 to TRBJ2-7; TRBD2 matches 12 bases. Germline assignment: CDR1 KGHSH and CDR2 LQKENI. The CDR3 loop spans 17 amino acids. J gave up 2 bases and V 2 bases, and 7 bases lay outside the gene matches.

This clonotype has more than one count but fewer than ten. This chain links TRBV19 with TRBJ1-5; D unresolved. V was pared by 6 bases and J by 0 bases, with 15 bases between. CDR3 length: 16 amino acids. Germline V CDR1 and CDR2: LNHDA, SQIVND (reference sequence). The CDR3 loop is CASSPQRGSSNQPQHF. As DNA, the CDR3 is TGTGCCAGTAGCCCCCAGAGAGGCAGTAGCAATCAGCCCCAGCATTTT. Full variable domain (remainder filled in from reference TRBV19 and TRBJ1-5): DGGITQSPKYLFRKEGQNVTLSCEQNLNHDAMYWYRQDPGQGLRLIYYSQIVNDFQKGDIAEGYSVSREKKESFPLTVTSAQKNPTAFYLCASSPQRGSSNQPQHFGDGTRLSIL.

Only a few counts were recorded for this clonotype. The genes are TRBV27 and TRBJ2-3; D call uncertain. The CDR3 has 14 amino acids. Germline V lookup: CDR1 MNHEY, CDR2 SMNVEV (reference sequence). Trimming took 7 bases from V and 2 from J, leaving 13 bases between them. This chain's CDR3 is CASNSYAHTDTQYF. The CDR3 DNA reads TGTGCCAGCAATTCATACGCGCACACAGATACGCAGTATTTT.

This clonotype was recorded a few times. The genes are TRBV7-9 and TRBJ2-4; TRBD1 aligns across 7 bases. Germline V gene lookup returns CDR1 SEHNR and CDR2 FQNEAQ (reference sequence). This CDR3 has 18 amino acids. V lost 7 bases, J lost 0 bases, and 15 bases stayed unmatched. Here the CDR3 reads CASTLGGGISLAKNIQYF. Here the CDR3 DNA reads TGTGCCAGCACCCTAGGGGGCGGAATCTCTCTAGCCAAAAACATTCAGTACTTC.

The chain uses TRBV5-1 and TRBJ1-4, with 11 bases fitting TRBD1. V was clipped by 7 bases and J by 7 bases; unmatched bases: 6. There are 14 residues in the CDR3. Germline V CDR1 and CDR2: SGHRS, YFSETQ. CDR3 DNA sequence: TGCGCCAGCCGATCCGGGACAGGGGGTGAAAAACTGTTTTTT. Translated, it gives CASRSGTGGEKLFF.

This clonotype was recorded many times. The chain employs TRBV11-2 and TRBJ2-1; TRBD2 aligns across 7 bases. The CDR3 spans 16 residues. The germline CDR1 and CDR2 sequences are SGHAT and FQNNGV. Trimming at V came to 1 base and at J to 3 bases, leaving 6 bases not matched to a gene. The DNA for the CDR3 is TGTGCCAGCAGCTTAGTCCCGGGAGGTCTCTACAATGAGCAGTTCTTC. Its protein product is CASSLVPGGLYNEQFF.

The genes are TRBV4-1 and TRBJ2-2; D perhaps matches TRBD1 (5 bases). There are 13 residues in the CDR3. V shed 2 bases and J shed 10 bases, with 11 bases lying between them. The germline V gene has CDR1 MGHRA and CDR2 YSYEKL. In DNA, the CDR3 is TGCGCCAGCAGCCAAAGCGCAGGGCCGGAGCTGTTTTTT. This sequence encodes CASSQSAGPELFF.